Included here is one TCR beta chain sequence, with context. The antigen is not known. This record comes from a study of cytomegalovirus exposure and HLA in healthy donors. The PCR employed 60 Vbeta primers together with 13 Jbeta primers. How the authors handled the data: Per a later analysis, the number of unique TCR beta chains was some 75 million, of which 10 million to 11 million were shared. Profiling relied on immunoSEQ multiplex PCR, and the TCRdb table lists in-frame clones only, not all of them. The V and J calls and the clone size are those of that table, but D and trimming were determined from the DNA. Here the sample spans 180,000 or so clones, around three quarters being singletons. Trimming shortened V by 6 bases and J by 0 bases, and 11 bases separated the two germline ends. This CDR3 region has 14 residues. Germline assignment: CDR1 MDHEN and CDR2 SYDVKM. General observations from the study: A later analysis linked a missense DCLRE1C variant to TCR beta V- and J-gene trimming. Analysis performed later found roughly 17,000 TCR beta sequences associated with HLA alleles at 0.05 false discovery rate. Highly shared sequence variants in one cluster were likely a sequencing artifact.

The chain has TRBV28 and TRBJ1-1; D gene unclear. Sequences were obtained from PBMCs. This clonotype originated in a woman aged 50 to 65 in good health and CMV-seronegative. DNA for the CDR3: TGTGCCAGCAGCTTGCAGGTAATGAACACTGAAGCTTTCTTT. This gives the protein CASSLQVMNTEAFF.